Detailed here is one T cell receptor beta chain. These data originate in a study of CD8+ T cells in alopecia areata. As to treatment: oral pan-JAK inhibitor, 5-10 mg twice daily. As part of sample collection, lesional scalp punch biopsies and peripheral blood were taken from alopecia areata patients. cDNA reverse transcribed from extracted RNA served as the sequencing template. Sequenced by immunoSEQ multiplex PCR; TCRdb stores in-frame clones only, minus some. The data show about 180,000 clones, about 51% seen once. The germline V gene has CDR1 MNHEY and CDR2 SMNVEV (reference sequence). The CDR3 is 14 residues long. Deletions cut 3 bases from V and 7 bases from J, with 13 bases between.

The chain combines TRBV27 with TRBJ1-5, with D possibly being TRBD1 (6 bases). Sequencing used CD8+ T cells sorted from blood, obtained at week 52, from a patient treated with tofacitinib. This receptor was obtained from a human donor with alopecia areata. DNA for the CDR3: TGTGCCAGCAGTTTTTCCAGGGGCGGACAGCCCCAGCATTTT. Translating gives CASSFSRGGQPQHF.